This T cell receptor beta chain was captured in a study of OX40 agonist ivuxolimab in advanced cancers. TCRdb's table, derived via immunoSEQ multiplex PCR, lists solely in-frame clones and lacks some. The sample has some 72,000 clones, 92% seen once. This CDR3 has 16 amino acids. CDR1 is LGHNA and CDR2 is YSLEER in the germline V gene. V lost 0 bases and J 4 bases, leaving 15 bases between the germline ends. This clone appeared a few times. The source of this sequence is an adult with an advanced solid tumor such as melanoma, head and neck, liver or kidney cancer. The sequencing here drew on CD4+ or CD8+ T cells sorted from blood, taken in a trial of the OX40 agonist ivuxolimab. The rearrangement joins TRBV4-3 to TRBJ1-2; D may be TRBD1 (6 bases). This CDR3 reads CASSQDQGRGLYGYTF. The CDR3 DNA sequence: TGCGCCAGCAGCCAAGATCAGGGCAGGGGTCTCTATGGCTACACCTTC.